This T cell receptor (beta chain) was recorded in a study of OX40 agonist ivuxolimab in advanced cancers. Study as a whole: Ivuxolimab doses were 0.01, 0.1, 0.3, 1.5, 3 or 10 mg/kg every 2 weeks. The study enrolled dose-escalation patients with hepatocellular carcinoma, melanoma, renal cell or head and neck cancer.

Autoimmune disease history or systemic immunosuppression led to patient exclusion. Note on this clone: Its specificity is unknown.

Between the trimmed V and J ends, which lost 0 bases and 0 bases, there was a span of 11 bases. Germline CDR1 reads MGHRA; CDR2 reads YSYEKL. This CDR3 is 17 amino acids long. Study-level findings and limits: Partial responders at 0.1-3.0 mg/kg had among the lowest clonal expansion.

Some clones are missing from TCRdb's copy, which holds only in-frame ones; the method was immunoSEQ multiplex PCR. This sample carries roughly 67,000 clones, about 89% of them seen once, and the ten largest clones take 0.6% to 0.8%. This rearrangement joins TRBV4-1 to TRBJ2-2; a possible D gene is TRBD1 (6 bases). The clonotype originates from an adult with an advanced solid tumor such as melanoma, head and neck, liver or kidney cancer. The input for sequencing was CD4+ or CD8+ T cells sorted from blood, taken in a trial of the OX40 agonist ivuxolimab. The CDR3 is CASSQDRNRANTGELFF. The CDR3 nucleotides read TGCGCCAGCAGCCAAGATCGGAACAGGGCGAACACCGGGGAGCTGTTTTTT.